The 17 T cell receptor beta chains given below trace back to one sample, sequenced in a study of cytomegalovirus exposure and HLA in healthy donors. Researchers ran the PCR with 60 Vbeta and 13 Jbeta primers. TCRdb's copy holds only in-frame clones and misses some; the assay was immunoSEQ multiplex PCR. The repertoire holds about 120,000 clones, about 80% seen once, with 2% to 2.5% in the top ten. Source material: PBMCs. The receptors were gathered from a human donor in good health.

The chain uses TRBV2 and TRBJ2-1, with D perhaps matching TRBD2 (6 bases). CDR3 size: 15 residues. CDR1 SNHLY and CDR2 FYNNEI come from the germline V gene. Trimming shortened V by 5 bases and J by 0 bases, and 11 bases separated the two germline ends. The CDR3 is CASSSAGSSYNEQFF. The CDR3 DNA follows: TGTGCCAGCAGTTCCGCGGGGAGCTCCTACAATGAGCAGTTCTTC. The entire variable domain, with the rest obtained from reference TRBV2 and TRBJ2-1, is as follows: EPEVTQTPSHQVTQMGQEVILRCVPISNHLYFYWYRQILGQKVEFLVSFYNNEISEKSEIFDDQFSVERPDGSNFTLKIRSTKLEDSAMYFCASSSAGSSYNEQFFGPGTRLTVL.

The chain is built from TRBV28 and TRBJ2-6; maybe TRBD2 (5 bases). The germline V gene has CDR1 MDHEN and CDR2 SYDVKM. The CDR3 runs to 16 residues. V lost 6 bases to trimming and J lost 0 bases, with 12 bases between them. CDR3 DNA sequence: TGTGCCAGCAGCCCCCGAGGGAGCTCTGGGGCCAACGTCCTGACTTTC. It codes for CASSPRGSSGANVLTF.

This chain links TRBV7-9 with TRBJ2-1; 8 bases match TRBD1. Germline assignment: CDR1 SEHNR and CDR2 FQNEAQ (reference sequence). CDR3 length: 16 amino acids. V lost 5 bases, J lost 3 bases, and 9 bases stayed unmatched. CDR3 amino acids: CASSPTGGRVYNEQFF. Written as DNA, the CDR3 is TGTGCCAGCAGCCCTACAGGGGGAAGGGTCTACAATGAGCAGTTCTTC.

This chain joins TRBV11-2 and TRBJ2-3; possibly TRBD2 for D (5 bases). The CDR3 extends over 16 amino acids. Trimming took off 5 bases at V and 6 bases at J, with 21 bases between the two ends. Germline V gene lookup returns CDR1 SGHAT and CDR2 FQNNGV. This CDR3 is CASSPTAGLAADTQYF. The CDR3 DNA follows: TGTGCCAGCAGCCCAACCGCGGGTCTAGCAGCCGATACGCAGTATTTT.

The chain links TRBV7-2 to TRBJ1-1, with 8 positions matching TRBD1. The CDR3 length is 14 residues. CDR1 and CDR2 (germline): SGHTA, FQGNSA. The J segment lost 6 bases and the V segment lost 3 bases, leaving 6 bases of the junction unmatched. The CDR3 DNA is TGTGCCAGCAGCTTCCTACAGGGGGAATCTGAAGCTTTCTTT. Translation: CASSFLQGESEAFF. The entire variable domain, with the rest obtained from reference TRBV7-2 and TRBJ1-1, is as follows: GAGVSQSPSNKVTEKGKDVELRCDPISGHTALYWYRQSLGQGLEFLIYFQGNSAPDKSGLPSDRFSAERTGGSVSTLTIQRTQQEDSAVYLCASSFLQGESEAFFGQGTRLTVV.

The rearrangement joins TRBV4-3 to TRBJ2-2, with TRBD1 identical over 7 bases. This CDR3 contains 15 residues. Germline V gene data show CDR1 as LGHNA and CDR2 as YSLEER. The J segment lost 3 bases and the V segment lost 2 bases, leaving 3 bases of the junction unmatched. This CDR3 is CASSQKGADTGELFF. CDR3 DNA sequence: TGCGCCAGCAGCCAAAAGGGGGCGGACACCGGGGAGCTGTTTTTT.

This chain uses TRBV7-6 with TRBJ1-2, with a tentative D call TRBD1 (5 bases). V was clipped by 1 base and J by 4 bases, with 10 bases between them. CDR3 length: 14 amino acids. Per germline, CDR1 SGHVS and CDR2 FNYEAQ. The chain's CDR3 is CASSLGQGGYGYTF. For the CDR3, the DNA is TGTGCCAGCAGCTTAGGGCAGGGTGGCTATGGCTACACCTTC.

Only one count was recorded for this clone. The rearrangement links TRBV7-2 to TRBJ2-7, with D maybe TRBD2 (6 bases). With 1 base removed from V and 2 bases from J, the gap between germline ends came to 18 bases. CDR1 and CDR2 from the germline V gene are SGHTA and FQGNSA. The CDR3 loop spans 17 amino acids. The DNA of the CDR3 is TGTGCCAGCAGCTTAGTAGGTTGGGGCGGGACCCCCTACGAGCAGTACTTC. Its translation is CASSLVGWGGTPYEQYF.

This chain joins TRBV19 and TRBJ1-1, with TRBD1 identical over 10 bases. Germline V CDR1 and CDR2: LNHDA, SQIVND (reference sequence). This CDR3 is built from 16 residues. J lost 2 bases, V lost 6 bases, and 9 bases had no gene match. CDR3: CASSHLGQGLNTEAFF. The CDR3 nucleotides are TGTGCCAGTAGCCACTTGGGACAGGGGCTTAACACTGAAGCTTTCTTT.

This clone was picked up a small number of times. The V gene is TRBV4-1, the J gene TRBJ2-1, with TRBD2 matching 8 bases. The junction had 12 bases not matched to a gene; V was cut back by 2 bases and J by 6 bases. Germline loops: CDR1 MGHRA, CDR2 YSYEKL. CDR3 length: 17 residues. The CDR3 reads CASSQLDGRAGGNEQFF. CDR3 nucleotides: TGCGCCAGCAGCCAACTTGACGGGAGGGCCGGGGGCAATGAGCAGTTCTTC.

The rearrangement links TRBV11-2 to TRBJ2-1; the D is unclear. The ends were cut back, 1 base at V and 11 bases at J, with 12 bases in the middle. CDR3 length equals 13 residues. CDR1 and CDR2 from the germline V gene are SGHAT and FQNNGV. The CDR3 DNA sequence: TGTGCCAGCAGCTTAGTTGGGCGAACCCAGCAGTTCTTC. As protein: CASSLVGRTQQFF.

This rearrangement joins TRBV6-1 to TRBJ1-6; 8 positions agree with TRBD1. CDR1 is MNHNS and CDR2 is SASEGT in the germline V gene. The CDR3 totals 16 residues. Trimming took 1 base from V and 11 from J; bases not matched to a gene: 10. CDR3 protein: CASSEGQGINSTPLHF. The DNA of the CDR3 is TGTGCCAGCAGTGAAGGACAGGGGATTAATAGTACACCCCTCCACTTT.

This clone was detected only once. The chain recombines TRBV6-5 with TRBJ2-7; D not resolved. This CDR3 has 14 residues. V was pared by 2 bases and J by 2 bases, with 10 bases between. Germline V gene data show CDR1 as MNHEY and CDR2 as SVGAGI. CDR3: CASSYGAVPYEQYF. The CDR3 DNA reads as TGTGCCAGCAGTTACGGAGCAGTACCCTACGAGCAGTACTTC.

In nucleotides, the CDR3 is TGTGCCAGCAGCTCCACGGCGGGGGCCGGGGAGCTGTTTTTT. Translation gives CASSSTAGAGELFF. The chain is built from TRBV7-2 and TRBJ2-2; 7 nucleotides line up with TRBD2. J was trimmed by 6 bases and V by 4 bases; bases with no gene match: 5. Germline V gives CDR1 SGHTA, CDR2 FQGNSA. This CDR3 contains 14 residues.

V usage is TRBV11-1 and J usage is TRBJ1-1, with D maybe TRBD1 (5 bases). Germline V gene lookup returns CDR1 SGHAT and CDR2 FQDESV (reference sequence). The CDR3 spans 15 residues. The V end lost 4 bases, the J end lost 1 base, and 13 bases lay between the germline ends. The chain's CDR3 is CASSSKDMSNTEAFF. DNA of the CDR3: TGTGCCAGCAGCTCCAAGGACATGTCGAACACTGAAGCTTTCTTT.

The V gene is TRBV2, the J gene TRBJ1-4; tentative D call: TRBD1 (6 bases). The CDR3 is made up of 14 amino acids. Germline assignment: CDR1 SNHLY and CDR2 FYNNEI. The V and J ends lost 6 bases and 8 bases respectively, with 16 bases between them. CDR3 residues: CASSGNRVGEKLFF. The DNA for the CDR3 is TGTGCCAGCAGCGGGAACAGGGTTGGCGAAAAACTGTTTTTT. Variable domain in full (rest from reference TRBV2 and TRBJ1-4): EPEVTQTPSHQVTQMGQEVILRCVPISNHLYFYWYRQILGQKVEFLVSFYNNEISEKSEIFDDQFSVERPDGSNFTLKIRSTKLEDSAMYFCASSGNRVGEKLFFGSGTQLSVL.

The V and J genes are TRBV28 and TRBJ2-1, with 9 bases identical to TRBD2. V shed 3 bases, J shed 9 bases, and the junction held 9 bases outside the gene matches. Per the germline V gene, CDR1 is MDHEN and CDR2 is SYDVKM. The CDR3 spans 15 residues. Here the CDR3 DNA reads TGTGCCAGCAGTTTCATCCTAGCGGGAAGGGTTGAGCAGTTCTTC. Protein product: CASSFILAGRVEQFF.